This T cell receptor (beta chain) was sequenced in a study of blood T cell repertoires in COVID-19. Overall study: PBMCs, B-cell-depleted T cells, or T cells provided the cDNA or gDNA that made up the material.

Seattle enrolled patients during active infection and tracked them longitudinally. Original data processing: Estimation of nucleated cell counts relied on the amplification of reference gene primers. Measured with immunoSEQ multiplex PCR; TCRdb has only the in-frame clones, and not every one. Clonal size and the V and J genes are those of that table, whereas D and trimming came from the DNA. The sample lists 270,000 or so clones; around 90% were seen once. The TCR originated in an older woman with COVID-19, enrolled during active disease. Sample: peripheral blood.

The CDR3 sequence is CASSFGLGPYEQYF. The DNA for the CDR3 is TGTGCCAGCAGCTTCGGACTAGGACCCTACGAGCAGTACTTC. The rearrangement links TRBV6-2 or TRBV6-3 to TRBJ2-7, with 7 positions matching TRBD2. V was pared by 6 bases and J by 2 bases, with 7 bases of the junction left unmatched. Germline CDR1 and CDR2: MNHEY and SVGEGT. This CDR3 is 14 amino acids long.